The 27 T cell receptor beta chains given below trace back to one sample, sequenced in a study of shared clonotypes between healthy human individuals. Sequenced by immunoSEQ multiplex PCR; TCRdb stores in-frame clones only, minus some. The sample has about half a million clones, 60% to 85% seen once. Source material: PBMCs. The receptors here all came from a middle-aged woman in good health. Some clones in this sample may be carry-over from other donors' samples.

The V and J genes are TRBV9 and TRBJ2-7; a possible D gene is TRBD1 (7 bases). The V and J ends lost 4 bases and 6 bases respectively, with 17 bases between them. CDR3 length: 14 residues. CDR1 is SGDLS and CDR2 is YYNGEE in the germline V gene. CDR3 in DNA: TGTGCCAGCAGCCCTCACAGGGGACTCATCGAGCAGTACTTC. Amino acids: CASSPHRGLIEQYF.

This clone showed up just once. The V and J genes are TRBV6-6 and TRBJ2-5; possibly TRBD2 for D (6 bases). Germline lookup yields CDR1 MNHNY and CDR2 SVGAGI (reference sequence). Trimming took 7 bases from V and 4 from J, leaving 13 bases between them. The CDR3 is 13 amino acids. The CDR3 loop is CASNSGSLETQYF. Here the CDR3 DNA reads TGTGCCAGCAACTCCGGGAGCCTAGAGACCCAGTACTTC.

This clone was counted a few times. The rearrangement links TRBV6-6 to TRBJ2-1, with 12 positions matching TRBD2. The CDR3 is made up of 14 amino acids. Germline V gives CDR1 MNHNY, CDR2 SVGAGI (reference sequence). Trimming cost V 6 bases and J 9 bases; bases outside gene matches: 6. This CDR3 is CASSMTSGSAEQFF. DNA of the CDR3: TGTGCCAGCAGCATGACTAGCGGGAGCGCTGAGCAGTTCTTC.

About this clone itself: Other DNA sequences in the same sample also yield this CDR3. The chain links TRBV5-1 to TRBJ1-3; D gene unclear. In germline, CDR1 is SGHRS, CDR2 YFSETQ. Trimming removed 4 bases from V and 0 bases from J, with 8 bases in between. This CDR3 region has 14 residues. The CDR3 spells CASSADYSGNTIYF. The CDR3 region has the DNA TGCGCCAGCAGCGCGGACTACTCTGGAAACACCATATATTTT.

On this clone: Other DNA sequences in the same sample also yield this CDR3. The genes are TRBV30 and TRBJ1-3; D is undetermined. The CDR3 covers 14 residues. Germline V gene data show CDR1 as GTSNPN and CDR2 as SVGIG (reference sequence). V lost 1 base, J lost 0 bases, and 7 bases lay in between. The CDR3 DNA follows: TGTGCCTGGAGTGACGGGAGCTCTGGAAACACCATATATTTT. Its protein is CAWSDGSSGNTIYF.

A remark on this clone: This CDR3 is also generated by other DNA sequences in the sample. The chain links TRBV7-9 to TRBJ2-1, with unresolved D. There are 14 residues in the CDR3. The germline V gene has CDR1 SEHNR and CDR2 FQNEAQ (reference sequence). The V end lost 1 base, the J end lost 3 bases, and 7 bases lay between the germline ends. In DNA form, the CDR3 reads TGTGCCAGCAGCTTAGGTTCCCGCTACAATGAGCAGTTCTTC. Its protein product is CASSLGSRYNEQFF. The full variable domain, rest sourced from reference TRBV7-9 and TRBJ2-1, is DTGVSQNPRHKITKRGQNVTFRCDPISEHNRLYWYRQTLGQGPEFLTYFQNEAQLEKSRLLSDRFSAERPKGSFSTLEIQRTEQGDSAMYLCASSLGSRYNEQFFGPGTRLTVL.

The J gene is TRBJ2-1, the V gene TRBV14; D not certain. The CDR3 consists of 13 residues. Germline loops: CDR1 SGHDN, CDR2 FVKESK. Trimming pared 1 base from V and 7 bases from J, leaving 8 bases between. The CDR3 nucleotides read TGTGCCAGCAGCCAAGGTAGGGCAAATGAGCAGTTCTTC. This sequence encodes CASSQGRANEQFF.

The CDR3 is CASSLPQGANTGELFF. In nucleotides, the CDR3 is TGTGCCAGCAGTTTACCCCAGGGGGCGAACACCGGGGAGCTGTTTTTT. This chain joins TRBV28 and TRBJ2-2; 7 nucleotides agree with TRBD1. This CDR3 spans 16 amino acids. The V and J ends lost 2 bases and 0 bases, in that order; junction bases with no gene match: 3. Germline V gene data show CDR1 as MDHEN and CDR2 as SYDVKM.

The chain uses TRBV9 and TRBJ1-2; weak D call: TRBD1 (6 bases). The CDR3 contains 14 residues. V dropped 4 bases and J dropped 5 bases, with 15 bases sitting between them. Germline V gene lookup returns CDR1 SGDLS and CDR2 YYNGEE. As DNA, the CDR3 is TGTGCCAGCAGCACCACGGGGGGGCCGTATGGCTACACCTTC. Translation: CASSTTGGPYGYTF.

CDR3 sequence: CSVNPTGTGGRTGELFF. As DNA, the CDR3 is TGCAGCGTCAATCCGACCGGGACAGGGGGCCGGACCGGGGAGCTGTTTTTT. This sequence joins TRBV29-1 and TRBJ2-2; 12 bases match TRBD1. Germline CDR1 reads SQVTM; CDR2 reads ANQGSEA. The trim removed 6 bases at V and 5 bases at J, leaving 13 bases unmatched. The CDR3 loop spans 17 amino acids.

The V gene is TRBV11-3, the J gene TRBJ2-3; D assignment may be TRBD1 or TRBD2 (6 bases each). CDR1 and CDR2 from the germline V gene are SGHNT and YENEEA. V dropped 5 bases and J dropped 1 base, with 13 bases sitting between them. CDR3 length: 15 residues. The CDR3 sequence is CASSPSRGRTDTQYF. The CDR3 DNA reads as TGTGCCAGCAGCCCAAGTCGGGGGCGCACAGATACGCAGTATTTT.

This chain uses TRBV5-1 with TRBJ2-7; TRBD2 agrees at 9 bases. The CDR3 consists of 14 residues. The V gene's germline CDR1 is SGHRS and CDR2 YFSETQ. V lost 6 bases, J lost 5 bases, and 9 bases stayed unmatched. CDR3 sequence reads: CASNPGLASHEQYF. The CDR3 bases are TGCGCCAGCAATCCGGGACTAGCAAGCCACGAGCAGTACTTC.

In this sample, this clone turned up once. The gene calls are TRBV5-4 and TRBJ2-1; 7 nucleotides match TRBD1. The CDR3 loop spans 14 amino acids. V shed 0 bases, J shed 6 bases, and the junction held 3 bases outside the gene matches. From germline, CDR1 is SGHNT and CDR2 YYREEE (reference sequence). The CDR3 DNA reads TGTGCCAGCAGCTTGGAGGGACAGAGCAATGAGCAGTTCTTC. This encodes CASSLEGQSNEQFF.

The chain has TRBV28 and TRBJ2-3; the D gene is possibly TRBD2 (6 bases). Trimming took off 2 bases at V and 1 base at J, with 13 bases between the two ends. Germline V gene lookup returns CDR1 MDHEN and CDR2 SYDVKM. This CDR3 contains 16 residues. The chain's CDR3 is CASSLRAWGGTDTQYF. DNA of the CDR3: TGTGCCAGCAGTTTAAGGGCCTGGGGGGGCACAGATACGCAGTATTTT.

The chain carries TRBV10-3 and TRBJ1-6; 10 bases align to TRBD1. In germline, CDR1 is ENHRY, CDR2 SYGVKD. V dropped 2 bases and J dropped 10; count of bases not matched to a gene: 5. The CDR3 runs to 15 residues. In nucleotides, the CDR3 is TGTGCCATCAGTGAGACAGGACAGGGGGAATCACCCCTCCACTTT. Its protein is CAISETGQGESPLHF.

This sequence joins TRBV30 and TRBJ2-7, with unresolved D. CDR1 is GTSNPN, CDR2 SVGIG, per germline (reference sequence). The CDR3 extends over 12 amino acids. Trimming removed 3 bases at V and 1 base at J, with 7 bases between. The CDR3 nucleotides are TGTGCCTGGAGCCCTGAGTCCTACGAGCAGTACTTC. Encoded protein: CAWSPESYEQYF.

This chain joins TRBV10-3 and TRBJ1-2; D unresolved. The V end lost 3 bases, the J end lost 6 bases, and 20 bases lay between the germline ends. The germline gives CDR1 ENHRY, CDR2 SYGVKD. This CDR3 spans 16 amino acids. This chain's CDR3 is CAISETPRAPLNGYTF. In nucleotides, the CDR3 is TGTGCCATCAGTGAAACTCCGAGGGCCCCCCTAAATGGCTACACCTTC.

The genes are TRBV6-1 and TRBJ2-7, with TRBD1 matching over 8 bases. The CDR3 length is 14 residues. Looked up from germline, CDR1 is MNHNS and CDR2 is SASEGT. V gave up 4 bases and J gave up 4 bases; unmatched junction bases: 6. The CDR3 DNA follows: TGTGCCAGCAGTGCCGGACAGGGATTATACGAGCAGTACTTC. Encoded protein: CASSAGQGLYEQYF.

This chain joins TRBV30 and TRBJ2-3; TRBD2 matches at 11 bases. Germline values: CDR1 GTSNPN, CDR2 SVGIG (reference sequence). J was trimmed by 8 bases and V by 2 bases; bases with no gene match: 9. This CDR3 contains 15 residues. The CDR3 DNA reads as TGTGCCTGGAGTCGGTCTAGCGGGAGGAGGGGTACGCAGTATTTT. As protein: CAWSRSSGRRGTQYF.

The V and J genes are TRBV2 and TRBJ2-7, with D possibly called TRBD1 or TRBD2 (5 bases each). The germline V and J ends were trimmed by 8 bases and 0 bases, with 17 bases remaining between them. This CDR3 is built from 15 residues. Per the germline V gene, CDR1 is SNHLY and CDR2 is FYNNEI. The CDR3 coding sequence is TGTGCCAGCCTCGAGTGGGGGACCTCCTCCTACGAGCAGTACTTC. Its protein product is CASLEWGTSSYEQYF.

This clone has ten or more counts. The rearrangement links TRBV7-2 to TRBJ1-2, with 7 bases matching TRBD1. CDR1 is SGHTA and CDR2 is FQGNSA in the germline V gene. This CDR3 contains 14 residues. Trimming cost V 7 bases and J 6 bases; bases outside gene matches: 11. The CDR3 loop reads CASTIQGSEDGYTF. The CDR3 DNA is TGTGCCAGCACCATACAGGGGTCGGAGGATGGCTACACCTTC.

CDR3 in DNA: TGTGCCAGCAGCGTAGGAGGCCGAGACGGGGCCCAGTACTTC. Its protein is CASSVGGRDGAQYF. V is TRBV9 and J is TRBJ2-5, with D perhaps matching TRBD2 (5 bases). Germline CDR1 and CDR2: SGDLS and YYNGEE. This CDR3 has 14 residues. V lost 0 bases and J 9 bases, leaving 15 bases between the germline ends. Combining the CDR3 with reference TRBV9 and TRBJ2-5 gives the whole variable domain DSGVTQTPKHLITATGQRVTLRCSPRSGDLSVYWYQQSLDQGLQFLIQYYNGEERAKGNILERFSAQQFPDLHSELNLSSLELGDSALYFCASSVGGRDGAQYFGPGTRLLVL.

The chain employs TRBV5-1 and TRBJ1-2; no firm D call. The CDR3 covers 14 residues. CDR1 and CDR2 from the germline V gene are SGHRS and YFSETQ. V was pared by 0 bases and J by 5 bases, with 11 bases between. The CDR3: CASSLVRQPYGYTF. The CDR3 nucleotides are TGCGCCAGCAGCTTGGTACGGCAGCCGTATGGCTACACCTTC.

Only a few counts were recorded for this clone. The rearrangement links TRBV9 to TRBJ1-4, with TRBD1 as a possible D gene (6 bases). Germline V CDR1 and CDR2: SGDLS, YYNGEE. The CDR3 has 16 amino acids. Trimming removed 4 bases at V and 4 bases at J, with 17 bases between. CDR3 in DNA: TGTGCCAGCAGCCCAGACGGACAGATACATAATGAAAAACTGTTTTTT. Its protein is CASSPDGQIHNEKLFF.

The chain joins TRBV5-1 to TRBJ1-2, with D tentatively TRBD1 (6 bases). Trimming removed 3 bases at V and 4 bases at J, with 7 bases between. This CDR3 has 12 residues. Germline CDR1 is SGHRS and CDR2 is YFSETQ. The CDR3 reads CASSWDTYGYTF. The DNA of the CDR3 is TGCGCCAGCAGCTGGGACACCTATGGCTACACCTTC.

Turning to this clone: A far larger clone is one base from this, pointing to a likely read error. This chain connects TRBV7-8 to TRBJ2-3; D is unclear. The germline CDR1 and CDR2 sequences are SGHVS and FQNEAQ. The CDR3 loop spans 15 amino acids. The CDR3 nucleotides read TGTGTCAGCAGCTTAGCTCAGAAAACGGGAGATACGCAGTATTTT. Its translation: CVSSLAQKTGDTQYF.

The rearrangement links TRBV4-1 to TRBJ2-7, with 7 bases fitting TRBD1. From germline, CDR1 is MGHRA and CDR2 YSYEKL. The CDR3 contains 15 residues. V lost 6 bases, J lost 0 bases, and 8 bases stayed unmatched. In DNA, the CDR3 is TGCGCCAGCAGACCCCGACAGGGATTCTCCTACGAGCAGTACTTC. Protein sequence: CASRPRQGFSYEQYF.